The present entry profiles one T cell receptor (beta chain) with its context. What it recognizes is unknown. Stated time point: newly diagnosed, previously untreated cHL patient sample. The study purified CD4+ T cells from thawed PBMCs using magnetic negative selection. As a comparison, the study used PBMCs from newly diagnosed, untreated classical Hodgkin lymphoma. The sample belongs to a study of PD-1 blockade in classical Hodgkin lymphoma. General study results and limits: According to reports, newly diagnosed patients had lower baseline TCR diversity than healthy donors, and relapsed/refractory patients had lower baseline TCR diversity still. The origin of the repertoire differences remains undefined, with disease activity or prior therapy as possible causes.

After removal of 0 bases from V and 13 bases from J, the junction contained 8 bases not matched to a gene. The CDR3 consists of 13 residues. CDR1 and CDR2 (germline): SGHTA, FQGNSA. The repertoire was sequenced with immunoSEQ multiplex PCR; TCRdb's copy has only in-frame clones and lacks some. The table lists over 25,000 clones, about 89% of them singletons. The sequence was collected from a human donor with classical Hodgkin lymphoma. The J gene is TRBJ2-7, the V gene TRBV7-2, with TRBD1 matching over 8 bases. Sequenced material: CD4+ T cells from blood. In DNA form, the CDR3 reads TGTGCCAGCAGCTTAGCGGGTGTGGGGACAGGATACTTC. It yields the protein CASSLAGVGTGYF. The variable domain in full, with the rest retrieved from reference TRBV7-2 and TRBJ2-7, is GAGVSQSPSNKVTEKGKDVELRCDPISGHTALYWYRQSLGQGLEFLIYFQGNSAPDKSGLPSDRFSAERTGGSVSTLTIQRTQQEDSAVYLCASSLAGVGTGYFGPGTRLTVT.